These 21 T cell receptor beta chains were all obtained from the same sample, sequenced in a study of shared clonotypes between healthy human individuals. The data were produced by immunoSEQ multiplex PCR, yet TCRdb's version contains in-frame clones alone and is incomplete. The profile covers over a million clones, with roughly 97% appearing a single time and approximately 1.1% taken by the ten largest. The sequenced sample consisted of naive CD4+ T cells sorted from blood. Documented subset: CD45RA+ positively selected. These receptors came from a man under 40 in good health.

V is TRBV19 and J is TRBJ1-5; D gene ambiguous. This CDR3 is 14 amino acids long. CDR1 is LNHDA, CDR2 SQIVND, per germline (reference sequence). Trimming pared 7 bases from V and 6 bases from J, leaving 16 bases between. Here the CDR3 DNA reads TGTGCCAGTACCGACCGCCGAACGGGTCAGCCCCAGCATTTT. This sequence encodes CASTDRRTGQPQHF. The whole variable domain, remainder taken from reference TRBV19 and TRBJ1-5, is DGGITQSPKYLFRKEGQNVTLSCEQNLNHDAMYWYRQDPGQGLRLIYYSQIVNDFQKGDIAEGYSVSREKKESFPLTVTSAQKNPTAFYLCASTDRRTGQPQHFGDGTRLSIL.

V gene TRBV5-1 combines with J gene TRBJ2-7; D may correspond to TRBD1 or TRBD2 (6 bases each). The CDR3 runs to 16 residues. V gave up 3 bases and J gave up 0 bases, with 16 bases separating them. Germline V CDR1 and CDR2: SGHRS, YFSETQ. In DNA form, the CDR3 reads TGCGCCAGCAGCTCCCGGACGGGGGCGAGCTCCTACGAGCAGTACTTC. Protein: CASSSRTGASSYEQYF. The variable domain in full, completed from reference TRBV5-1 and TRBJ2-7, reads KAGVTQTPRYLIKTRGQQVTLSCSPISGHRSVSWYQQTPGQGLQFLFEYFSETQRNKGNFPGRFSGRQFSNSRSEMNVSTLELGDSALYLCASSSRTGASSYEQYFGPGTRLTVT.

CDR3: CASRGSVLGEQFF. The CDR3 DNA reads as TGTGCCAGCAGGGGTTCGGTCCTCGGTGAGCAGTTCTTC. J is TRBJ2-1 and V is TRBV6-4; D is uncertain. Trimming pared 6 bases from V and 9 bases from J, leaving 15 bases between. Germline V lookup: CDR1 MRHNA, CDR2 SNTAGT. The CDR3 extends over 13 amino acids.

This chain connects TRBV6-5 to TRBJ2-7; TRBD1 is a possible D gene (5 bases). Looked up from germline, CDR1 is MNHEY and CDR2 is SVGAGI. Trimming pared 0 bases from V and 1 base from J, leaving 13 bases between. This CDR3 spans 16 amino acids. For the CDR3, the DNA is TGTGCCAGCAGTTACTCCTTGGGGCGAGGATCCTACGAGCAGTACTTC. The encoded protein is CASSYSLGRGSYEQYF.

This chain links TRBV5-8 with TRBJ2-7; TRBD2 aligns across 9 bases. The germline gives CDR1 SGHTS, CDR2 YDEGEE. This CDR3 region has 14 residues. V shed 5 bases and J 7 bases; nucleotides not matched to a gene: 10. CDR3 sequence (DNA): TGTGCCAGCAGGGCGGGACTAGCTCTGGGGGAGCAGTACTTC. Translated, it gives CASRAGLALGEQYF. Filled out from reference TRBV5-8 and TRBJ2-7, the complete variable domain reads EAGVTQSPTHLIKTRGQQATLRCSPISGHTSVYWYQQALGLGLQFLLWYDEGEERNRGNFPPRFSGRQFPNYSSELNVNALELEDSALYLCASRAGLALGEQYFGPGTRLTVT.

The chain is built from TRBV7-9 and TRBJ2-1; 9 positions match TRBD2. Trimming cost V 5 bases and J 2 bases; bases outside gene matches: 13. The CDR3 runs 18 residues. Germline lookup yields CDR1 SEHNR and CDR2 FQNEAQ (reference sequence). CDR3 amino acids: CASSPGRPGTSTYNEQFF. The CDR3 DNA is TGTGCCAGCAGCCCTGGTAGGCCCGGGACTAGCACCTACAATGAGCAGTTCTTC.

The chain has TRBV10-3 and TRBJ2-7, with TRBD2 identical over 10 bases. This CDR3 has 15 amino acids. From germline, CDR1 is ENHRY and CDR2 SYGVKD. With 6 bases clipped from V and 4 bases from J, the junction kept 9 bases outside the gene matches. The CDR3 sequence is CAIRTGLAEGYEQYF. Here the CDR3 DNA reads TGTGCCATCAGGACCGGACTAGCGGAAGGATACGAGCAGTACTTC.

Worth noting for this clone: This sample includes further DNA sequences coding for the same CDR3. V usage is TRBV6-5 and J usage is TRBJ1-2, with D maybe TRBD1 (5 bases). Germline V CDR1 and CDR2: MNHEY, SVGAGI. This CDR3 comprises 12 residues. Trimming left V 5 bases short and J 4 bases short, with 8 bases between. CDR3 nucleotide sequence: TGTGCCAGCAGTCAGGGAGCCTATGGCTACACCTTC. Translation: CASSQGAYGYTF.

The DNA for the CDR3 is TGTGCCAGCAGCCAATACACAGATACGCAGTATTTT. Translated, it gives CASSQYTDTQYF. The chain combines TRBV5-5 with TRBJ2-3; unclear D gene. With 4 bases removed from V and 2 bases from J, the gap between germline ends came to 5 bases. Looked up from germline, CDR1 is SGHKS and CDR2 is YYEKEE (reference sequence). The CDR3 has 12 residues.

The chain combines TRBV7-3 with TRBJ1-1; D is undetermined. CDR3 size: 13 residues. Germline CDR1 SGHTA, CDR2 FQGTGA. V lost 6 bases and J 1 base, leaving 9 bases between the germline ends. The CDR3 region is CASSLDQNTEAFF. The CDR3 bases are TGTGCCAGCAGTCTGGATCAGAACACTGAAGCTTTCTTT. The whole variable domain, remainder taken from reference TRBV7-3 and TRBJ1-1, is GAGVSQTPSNKVTEKGKYVELRCDPISGHTALYWYRQSLGQGPEFLIYFQGTGAADDSGLPNDRFFAVRPEGSVSTLKIQRTERGDSAVYLCASSLDQNTEAFFGQGTRLTVV.

The J gene is TRBJ2-7, the V gene TRBV25-1, with 8 bases that match TRBD2. The germline CDR1 and CDR2 sequences are MGHDK and SYGVNS. After removal of 2 bases from V and 3 bases from J, the junction contained 3 bases not matched to a gene. This CDR3 contains 14 residues. As DNA, the CDR3 is TGTGCCAGCAGTGAAAGCGGGGGACTCTACGAGCAGTACTTC. Its protein is CASSESGGLYEQYF.

The genes are TRBV30 and TRBJ1-4, with D possibly being TRBD1 (6 bases). CDR3 size: 14 residues. Trimming pared 5 bases from V and 5 bases from J, leaving 15 bases between. Germline V gene lookup returns CDR1 GTSNPN and CDR2 SVGIG (reference sequence). The CDR3 DNA follows: TGTGCCTGGTGTTCTCTCACAGGGAATGAAAAACTGTTTTTT. Translated, it gives CAWCSLTGNEKLFF. The whole variable domain, filled in from reference TRBV30 and TRBJ1-4, reads SQTIHQWPATLVQPVGSPLSLECTVEGTSNPNLYWYRQAAGRGLQLLFYSVGIGQISSEVPQNLSASRPQDRQFILSSKKLLLSDSGFYLCAWCSLTGNEKLFFGSGTQLSVL.

This clone was detected only once. CDR3 DNA: TGTGCCAGCAGTGACCCTGGGGGGACTAACTCCTACGAGCAGTACTTC. This encodes CASSDPGGTNSYEQYF. This chain links TRBV2 with TRBJ2-7; 7 bases are a match to TRBD2. V shed 3 bases, J shed 0 bases, and the junction held 8 bases outside the gene matches. Per germline, CDR1 SNHLY and CDR2 FYNNEI. The CDR3 is made up of 16 amino acids.

The genes are TRBV27 and TRBJ1-5; D remains ambiguous. CDR1 and CDR2 from the germline V gene are MNHEY and SMNVEV (reference sequence). Trimming left V 2 bases short and J 5 bases short, with 13 bases between. CDR3 size: 15 residues. The CDR3 protein is CASSLVIGVDQPQHF. The CDR3, as DNA: TGTGCCAGCAGTTTAGTCATCGGTGTGGATCAGCCCCAGCATTTT.

The chain uses TRBV2 and TRBJ1-4; 8 bases are shared with TRBD1. CDR3 length equals 14 residues. J lost 7 bases, V lost 5 bases, and 6 bases had no gene match. Germline V gene data show CDR1 as SNHLY and CDR2 as FYNNEI. For the CDR3, the DNA is TGTGCCAGCAGTATACAGGGGGGAGGTGAAAAACTGTTTTTT. It is translated as CASSIQGGGEKLFF.

This chain joins TRBV19 and TRBJ2-7, with D maybe TRBD1 (6 bases). In germline, CDR1 is LNHDA, CDR2 SQIVND (reference sequence). V was shortened by 1 base and J by 1 base, with 11 bases between the two germline ends. The CDR3 consists of 15 residues. The CDR3 DNA is TGTGCCAGTAGTATAGCCAAACAGGGATCCTACGAGCAGTACTTC. This codes for CASSIAKQGSYEQYF.

CDR3 protein: CASSLRDGYTGELFF. CDR3 nucleotides: TGCGCCAGCAGCCTCCGGGACGGATACACCGGGGAGCTGTTTTTT. The chain is built from TRBV5-1 and TRBJ2-2, with D tentatively TRBD1 or TRBD2 (5 bases each). The CDR3 extends over 15 amino acids. Germline V gene lookup returns CDR1 SGHRS and CDR2 YFSETQ. Trimming cost V 4 bases and J 3 bases, with 13 bases left between them.

V gene TRBV5-6 combines with J gene TRBJ2-3; D possibly matches TRBD1 or TRBD2 (5 bases each). Looked up from germline, CDR1 is SGHDT and CDR2 is YYEEEE. The CDR3 length is 11 residues. Trimming took 5 bases from V and 15 from J, leaving 16 bases between them. The CDR3 is CASRYGGRDYF. The DNA for the CDR3 is TGTGCCAGCAGATATGGGGGACGTGATTATTTT.

This clone is a singleton in its sample. The chain uses TRBV7-2 and TRBJ2-7; D gene unclear. This CDR3 is 13 amino acids long. Trimming left V 5 bases short and J 4 bases short, with 12 bases between. CDR1 and CDR2 (germline): SGHTA, FQGNSA. The CDR3 reads CASSPVGRYEQYF. The CDR3 DNA follows: TGTGCCAGCAGCCCAGTTGGGCGGTACGAGCAGTACTTC.

This chain connects TRBV15 to TRBJ2-5, with D possibly matching TRBD2 (5 bases). Germline V gene lookup returns CDR1 LNHNV and CDR2 YYDKDF (reference sequence). The length of the CDR3 is 14 residues. V lost 4 bases and J lost 2, with 11 bases in between. CDR3 bases: TGTGCCACCAGCACGCGGGCAGCACAAGAGACCCAGTACTTC. Encoded protein: CATSTRAAQETQYF.

The sample holds one count of this clone. This chain joins TRBV28 and TRBJ2-3; the match to TRBD2 covers 10 bases. From germline, CDR1 is MDHEN and CDR2 SYDVKM. The CDR3 consists of 17 residues. The ends lost 7 bases at V and 4 bases at J; junction bases unmatched: 14. The CDR3 nucleotides are TGTGCCAGCAAGCAGACTAGCGGGCATGGACAGGCAGATACGCAGTATTTT. This sequence encodes CASKQTSGHGQADTQYF.